A single sample is the source of the 17 T cell receptor beta chains below, sequenced in a study of T-cell reconstitution after alpha-beta-depleted transplantation in children. The TCRbeta library was prepared with unique molecular identifiers. Each CDR3 protein is one row after TCRdb ran MiXCR on the PCR reads. Here the sample spans 250,000 to 400,000 distinct CDR3 sequences, around 25% being singletons. The source was PBMCs, mostly from graft donor cells, collected 180 days after TCRalphabeta/CD19-depleted stem cell transplant. All receptors derive from a male patient younger than 18 who had a stem cell transplant for acute lymphoblastic leukemia, so the T cells may come from the graft donor.

The chain combines TRBV6-4 with TRBJ2-1; 9 bases map to TRBD1. Germline trimming cut 7 bases from V and 2 bases from J; bases unmatched to any gene: 6. Germline CDR1 is MRHNA and CDR2 is SNTAGT. This CDR3 region has 15 residues. The CDR3: CASNRGQGAYNEQFF. CDR3 coding DNA: TGTGCCAGCAACAGGGGGCAGGGGGCCTACAATGAGCAGTTCTTC.

This clonotype was counted once. The chain is built from TRBV18 and TRBJ2-1; 7 bases fit TRBD2. Trimming removed 10 bases from V and 1 base from J; junction bases left unmatched: 19. The CDR3 is 18 amino acids. Germline-derived CDR1 and CDR2 are KGHSH and LQKENI. The CDR3, as DNA: TGTGCCACCTCGATCGAAACTTTAGCGGGTGTTTCCTACAATGAGCAGTTCTTC. It specifies CATSIETLAGVSYNEQFF.

The rearrangement uses TRBV29-1 and TRBJ2-7; D ambiguous. The CDR3 sequence is 13 residues long. V was shortened by 0 bases and J by 4 bases, with 10 bases between the two germline ends. Germline values: CDR1 SQVTM, CDR2 ANQGSEA. CDR3 sequence reads: CSVEDPPSYEQYF. The CDR3 nucleotides are TGCAGCGTTGAAGATCCTCCTTCTTACGAGCAGTACTTC.

Notes on this clonotype: A much larger clone is a single base away; this may be a read error. This rearrangement joins TRBV5-6 to TRBJ2-1, with D maybe TRBD2 (6 bases). This CDR3 has 15 residues. V dropped 5 bases and J dropped 1 base, with 13 bases sitting between them. The germline V gene has CDR1 SGHDT and CDR2 YYEEEE. The CDR3 DNA reads TGTGCCAGCAGGTTAGGAGGGAAATCCTACAATGAGCAGTTCTTC. Its protein is CASRLGGKSYNEQFF.

This clonotype was detected only a few times. The chain combines TRBV5-6 with TRBJ2-3; TRBD2 aligns across 13 bases. Trimming cost V 4 bases and J 4 bases; bases outside gene matches: 9. CDR3 length: 17 residues. Looked up from germline, CDR1 is SGHDT and CDR2 is YYEEEE. In DNA form, the CDR3 reads TGTGCCAGCAGCCAACCTCAACTAGCGGGAGGGCCAGATACGCAGTATTTT. Protein product: CASSQPQLAGGPDTQYF.

The chain uses TRBV7-2 and TRBJ2-5; unclear D gene. The germline gives CDR1 SGHTA, CDR2 FQGNSA. The V and J ends lost 1 base and 2 bases respectively, with 11 bases between them. The CDR3 is 15 residues long. As DNA, the CDR3 is TGTGCCAGCAGCTTAGATTCGTCCCCTCAAGAGACCCAGTACTTC. As protein: CASSLDSSPQETQYF.

This clonotype was seen only a few times. The J gene is TRBJ2-3, the V gene TRBV7-9; 11 positions agree with TRBD2. With 2 bases clipped from V and 0 bases from J, the junction kept 4 bases outside the gene matches. Per germline, CDR1 SEHNR and CDR2 FQNEAQ (reference sequence). CDR3 length: 17 residues. This chain's CDR3 is CASSLRLAGRSTDTQYF. In nucleotides, the CDR3 is TGTGCCAGCAGCTTAAGACTAGCGGGGCGTAGCACAGATACGCAGTATTTT.

This clonotype has a handful of counts. This sequence joins TRBV14 and TRBJ2-5; no clear D gene. Trimming took off 0 bases at V and 1 base at J, with 12 bases between the two ends. The V gene's germline CDR1 is SGHDN and CDR2 FVKESK. CDR3 length: 16 amino acids. CDR3 amino acids: CASSQEYSPAQETQYF. The CDR3 nucleotides read TGTGCCAGCAGCCAAGAGTATAGTCCAGCCCAAGAGACCCAGTACTTC.

There are a few counts of this clonotype. The chain recombines TRBV24-1 with TRBJ2-1; 9 bases align to TRBD1. The CDR3 is 13 residues long. Germline CDR1 reads KGHDR; CDR2 reads SFDVKD. After removal of 9 bases from V and 4 bases from J, the junction contained 3 bases not matched to a gene. The CDR3 DNA is TGTGCCACCCGGGACAGGGCGTACAATGAGCAGTTCTTC. Amino acids: CATRDRAYNEQFF.

This clonotype was found a few times. V and J are TRBV6-1 and TRBJ2-1, with 8 bases fitting TRBD2. J gave up 5 bases and V 6 bases, and 9 bases lay outside the gene matches. From germline, CDR1 is MNHNS and CDR2 SASEGT. The CDR3 covers 15 residues. The CDR3 sequence is CASRPALAANNEQFF. CDR3 bases: TGTGCCAGCAGGCCCGCACTAGCGGCTAACAATGAGCAGTTCTTC.

The rearrangement joins TRBV7-8 to TRBJ2-3, with D unclear. Germline V CDR1 and CDR2: SGHVS, FQNEAQ. The CDR3 totals 14 residues. Trimming took off 3 bases at V and 2 bases at J, with 9 bases between the two ends. CDR3 DNA sequence: TGTGCCAGCAGCTTCGATGGGTACACAGATACGCAGTATTTT. Residues: CASSFDGYTDTQYF.

This clonotype showed up just a few times. The J gene is TRBJ2-1, the V gene TRBV9; D is unresolved. The CDR3 has 14 residues. Germline V gene data show CDR1 as SGDLS and CDR2 as YYNGEE. Trimming removed 0 bases from V and 5 bases from J, with 9 bases in between. As DNA, the CDR3 is TGTGCCAGCAGCGTAGAGAATGAGGACAATGAGCAGTTCTTC. Residues: CASSVENEDNEQFF.

CDR3 loop: CASSPPPAGPYEQYF. DNA of the CDR3: TGTGCCAGCAGCCCCCCCCCAGCGGGACCCTACGAGCAGTACTTC. The rearrangement uses TRBV12-3 or TRBV12-4 and TRBJ2-7; 7 bases agree with TRBD2. With 6 bases clipped from V and 2 bases from J, the junction kept 10 bases outside the gene matches. The CDR3 consists of 15 residues.

This clonotype has a handful of counts. V usage is TRBV5-6 and J usage is TRBJ1-5, with D possibly matching TRBD1 (5 bases). Germline assignment: CDR1 SGHDT and CDR2 YYEEEE. This CDR3 is 17 amino acids long. V was pared by 4 bases and J by 6 bases, with 23 bases between. This CDR3 reads CASSTLRRGSRVQPQHF. CDR3 nucleotide sequence: TGTGCCAGCAGCACCTTGAGAAGGGGTAGTAGGGTTCAGCCCCAGCATTTT.

The chain recombines TRBV9 with TRBJ2-1; D uncertain. V lost 1 base and J 7 bases, leaving 6 bases between the germline ends. Germline V gene sequence: CDR1 SGDLS, CDR2 YYNGEE. This CDR3 has 12 amino acids. Here the CDR3 reads CASSVSMNEQFF. The DNA for the CDR3 is TGTGCCAGCAGCGTATCAATGAATGAGCAGTTCTTC. Full variable domain (outside the CDR3, taken from reference TRBV9 and TRBJ2-1): DSGVTQTPKHLITATGQRVTLRCSPRSGDLSVYWYQQSLDQGLQFLIQYYNGEERAKGNILERFSAQQFPDLHSELNLSSLELGDSALYFCASSVSMNEQFFGPGTRLTVL.

This clonotype was seen a handful of times. The gene calls are TRBV6-1 and TRBJ2-2; 7 positions agree with TRBD1. Trimming at V came to 6 bases and at J to 2 bases, leaving 9 bases not matched to a gene. Germline V lookup: CDR1 MNHNS, CDR2 SASEGT. The CDR3 loop spans 16 amino acids. CDR3 nucleotide sequence: TGTGCCAGCAGGCCTCCGGGACAGCCTAACACCGGGGAGCTGTTTTTT. It encodes CASRPPGQPNTGELFF.

This clonotype turned up a few times. V is TRBV10-3 and J is TRBJ1-1; D is unclear. The CDR3 is made up of 16 amino acids. V dropped 1 base and J dropped 4 bases, with 16 bases sitting between them. CDR1 and CDR2 from the germline V gene are ENHRY and SYGVKD. The CDR3 DNA is TGTGCCATCAGTGAGTTACGGGCACCCCGGGGCACTGAAGCTTTCTTT. This encodes CAISELRAPRGTEAFF.